Listed below are T cell receptor beta chains from one sample, sequenced in a study of beta chain features in type 1 diabetes. TCRdb keeps only in-frame clones here, not all; method: immunoSEQ multiplex PCR. Of approximately 150,000 clones listed, over 8% were seen once; the top ten hold approximately 0.69%. Material: central memory CD4+ T cells from blood. Receptor source: a woman in her thirties or forties in good health. Each CDR3 is given with its conserved first and last residue. A D gene is named only where the DNA matches it firmly. The size entry is marked missing in some rows and otherwise reads once, few, many or a size class.

size,V,D,J,DNA,CDR3
few,TRBV6-1,TRBD1,TRBJ2-7,TGTGCCAGCAGTTCTCCCGGGACAGGGGCGCGCGAGCAGTACTTC,CASSSPGTGAREQYF
few,TRBV6-5,TRBD1,TRBJ2-7,TGTGCCAGCATCCTGAGACAGGGTCCCTACGAGCAGTACTTC,CASILRQGPYEQYF
NA,TRBV7-8,NA,TRBJ1-1,TGTGCCAGCACCCTCCTGGCCGGGGGGAGCCGGGCTTTCTTT,CASTLLAGGSRAFF
NA,TRBV6-1,NA,TRBJ2-3,TGTGCCAGCAGTGAAGGGGGAGGCTTAGATACGCAGTATTTT,CASSEGGGLDTQYF
NA,TRBV19,TRBD1,TRBJ1-2,TGTGCCAGTAGTCCAGGACAGGGGGGACACTATGGCTACACCTTC,CASSPGQGGHYGYTF
once,TRBV19,NA,TRBJ2-5,TGTGCCAGTAGTTGGGGCCAACAAGAGACCCAGTACTTC,CASSWGQQETQYF
few,TRBV7-6,TRBD1,TRBJ2-5,TGTGCCAGCAGCTTAAGACAGGGGGCCGAAGAGCAGTACTTC,CASSLRQGAEEQYF
few,TRBV27,NA,TRBJ1-1,TGTGCCAGCCGTACGGCGGGGACTGAAGCTTTCTTT,CASRTAGTEAFF
NA,TRBV14,TRBD1,TRBJ2-1,TGTGCCAGCGACAGGGGACAGGCTTCAAACAATGAGCAGTTCTTC,CASDRGQASNNEQFF
few,TRBV14,TRBD1,TRBJ2-6,TGTGCCAGCAGTTGGGACAGGGGTGCTGGGGCCAACGTCCTGACTTTC,CASSWDRGAGANVLTF
few,TRBV5-1,TRBD2,TRBJ2-7,TGCGCCAGCAGCTTGGTAGCGGGGGCACTGGGGGAGCAGTACTTC,CASSLVAGALGEQYF
many,TRBV29-1,NA,TRBJ2-1,TGCAGCGTAGCGGCTAATACGTTCGCCAATGAGCAGTTCTTC,CSVAANTFANEQFF
few,TRBV25-1,NA,TRBJ2-5,TGTGCCAGCAGTGAATCAGGGGCAGGGCCGGGGGAGACCCAGTACTTC,CASSESGAGPGETQYF
few,TRBV10-3,TRBD1,TRBJ1-2,TGTGCCATTTCGGACAGGGGAGACTATGGCTACACCTTC,CAISDRGDYGYTF
NA,TRBV2,NA,TRBJ1-5,TGTGCCAGCAGTGAGGCGGGGGGCAGGGGCAATCAGCCCCAGCATTTT,CASSEAGGRGNQPQHF